The 24 T cell receptor beta chains below all came from one sample that was sequenced in a study of T cells in Graves' hyperthyroidism and ophthalmopathy. Amplified TCR beta CDR3 regions derived from RNA transcripts. Using the HTBI primer set, a first-round RT-PCR was run on the TCR CDR3. MiXCR, applied by TCRdb to the multiplex PCR reads, yields one record per CDR3 protein. The table records fewer than 350,000 distinct CDR3 sequences, about 13% of them present only once. Sequenced input: blood. The receptors here all came from a woman aged 40 to 50 with Graves' hyperthyroidism.

This rearrangement joins TRBV29-1 to TRBJ2-1, with 7 bases that match TRBD2. This CDR3 spans 14 amino acids. Trimming took 1 base from V and 10 from J; bases not matched to a gene: 10. In germline, CDR1 is SQVTM, CDR2 ANQGSEA. The CDR3 DNA is TGCAGCGTTGAAGGAGGGCTAGCGGAGAAGGAGCAGTTCTTC. Translated, it gives CSVEGGLAEKEQFF.

This clonotype was detected ten times or more. J is TRBJ1-1 and V is TRBV20-1; D remains ambiguous. With 3 bases removed from V and 5 bases from J, the gap between germline ends came to 10 bases. Germline assignment: CDR1 DFQATT and CDR2 SNEGSKA (reference sequence). The CDR3 sequence is 12 residues long. CDR3 nucleotide sequence: TGCAGTGCTAGGGACGGCTTGACTGAAGCTTTCTTT. It specifies CSARDGLTEAFF.

This chain links TRBV20-1 with TRBJ2-7; 8 positions match TRBD2. Germline V gene sequence: CDR1 DFQATT, CDR2 SNEGSKA (reference sequence). With V trimmed by 8 bases and J by 6 bases, 9 bases remained unmatched. The CDR3 has 12 residues. The CDR3 loop is CSPGLAASEQYF. DNA for the CDR3: TGCAGTCCTGGACTAGCAGCATCCGAGCAGTACTTC.

This clonotype was counted ten times or more. The rearrangement uses TRBV24-1 and TRBJ2-3; 8 bases align to TRBD1. Trimming removed 5 bases from V and 4 bases from J; junction bases left unmatched: 13. The CDR3 contains 17 residues. Germline values: CDR1 KGHDR, CDR2 SFDVKD. The CDR3, as DNA: TGTGCCACCAGTGCCCGTGGGGTAGGGACAGGATCAGATACGCAGTATTTT. Its translation: CATSARGVGTGSDTQYF.

This rearrangement joins TRBV19 to TRBJ2-1, with 11 nucleotides matching TRBD1. Trimming at V came to 4 bases and at J to 8 bases, leaving 4 bases not matched to a gene. This CDR3 is built from 14 residues. CDR1 and CDR2 from the germline V gene are LNHDA and SQIVND (reference sequence). DNA for the CDR3: TGTGCCAGTAGTACGGGACAGGGGGTCGATGAGCAGTTCTTC. This codes for CASSTGQGVDEQFF.

This chain connects TRBV2 to TRBJ2-1; TRBD1 matches at 8 bases. The CDR3 sequence is 15 residues long. Trimming at V came to 10 bases and at J to 4 bases, leaving 12 bases not matched to a gene. Germline V gene data show CDR1 as SNHLY and CDR2 as FYNNEI. This CDR3 is CATPLGDRRYNEQFF. CDR3 DNA sequence: TGTGCCACCCCGCTGGGGGACAGGCGGTACAATGAGCAGTTCTTC.

The chain recombines TRBV7-2 with TRBJ1-3; no firm D call. CDR1 and CDR2 from the germline V gene are SGHTA and FQGNSA. V dropped 4 bases and J dropped 0 bases, with 13 bases sitting between them. This CDR3 is 16 amino acids long. The CDR3 reads CASSSPTDSSGNTIYF. In DNA form, the CDR3 reads TGTGCCAGCAGCTCACCGACGGATTCCTCTGGAAACACCATATATTTT.

This clonotype was seen many times. CDR3 region: CASSRGTSGRNEQFF. CDR3 nucleotides: TGTGCCAGCAGTCGCGGGACTAGCGGGAGAAATGAGCAGTTCTTC. V usage is TRBV27 and J usage is TRBJ2-1; 14 bases fit TRBD2. The germline V gene encodes CDR1 MNHEY and CDR2 SMNVEV (reference sequence). V shed 5 bases, J shed 7 bases, and the junction held 4 bases outside the gene matches. The CDR3 extends over 15 amino acids.

This clonotype was counted at least ten times. The chain employs TRBV20-1 and TRBJ2-7; 13 bases line up with TRBD2. The CDR3 has 13 residues. From germline, CDR1 is DFQATT and CDR2 SNEGSKA (reference sequence). V dropped 6 bases and J dropped 6; count of bases not matched to a gene: 5. The CDR3 protein is CSARTSGSGEQYF. In DNA form, the CDR3 reads TGCAGTGCGCGGACTAGCGGGAGCGGCGAGCAGTACTTC.

This chain joins TRBV5-4 and TRBJ1-6; 8 nucleotides agree with TRBD1. CDR1 SGHNT and CDR2 YYREEE come from the germline V gene (reference sequence). Trimming removed 1 base from V and 13 bases from J; junction bases left unmatched: 10. The CDR3 length is 15 residues. The CDR3, as DNA: TGTGCCAGCAGCTTGTCGGGACAGGCAAACGTCCCCCTCCACTTT. Translated, it gives CASSLSGQANVPLHF.

Remarks on this clonotype: This CDR3 is missing its conserved last phenylalanine or tryptophan, likely due to a read error. The DNA is omitted, as the CDR3 cannot be located on it reliably, and the CDR3 follows TCRdb's listing. This chain joins TRBV20-1 and TRBJ1-2; the tabulated D call, TRBD1, remains unverified against the DNA. Germline lookup yields CDR1 DFQATT and CDR2 SNEGSKA (reference sequence). The CDR3 sequence runs 15 residues, both termini included. The CDR3: CSAAHAGTGNYGDTL.

This clonotype was recorded many times. The chain links TRBV6-1 to TRBJ1-1; D unclear. This CDR3 comprises 11 residues. The germline V gene has CDR1 MNHNS and CDR2 SASEGT. Trimming took 8 bases from V and 4 from J, leaving 8 bases between them. The CDR3 DNA is TGTGCCAGCCCCCGAAGCACTGAAGCTTTCTTT. Amino acids: CASPRSTEAFF.

This clonotype was found many times. The rearrangement uses TRBV6-1 and TRBJ2-5; D unresolved. Germline CDR1 and CDR2: MNHNS and SASEGT. This CDR3 region has 13 residues. With 8 bases removed from V and 2 bases from J, the gap between germline ends came to 12 bases. The CDR3 loop reads CASEAIPQETQYF. DNA for the CDR3: TGTGCCAGCGAGGCAATCCCTCAAGAGACCCAGTACTTC.

This clonotype was found many times. The chain has TRBV28 and TRBJ1-2; maybe TRBD1 (5 bases). V gave up 6 bases and J gave up 3 bases, with 14 bases separating them. This CDR3 contains 14 residues. The germline V gene encodes CDR1 MDHEN and CDR2 SYDVKM. The CDR3 here is CASRPAGGHYGYTF. The CDR3 DNA follows: TGTGCCAGCAGGCCCGCGGGGGGTCACTATGGCTACACCTTC.

The chain carries TRBV29-1 and TRBJ1-4, with a possible D match to TRBD1 (6 bases). Germline-derived CDR1 and CDR2 are SQVTM and ANQGSEA. V shed 6 bases and J shed 5 bases, with 13 bases lying between them. The CDR3 is 13 residues long. Written as DNA, the CDR3 is TGCAGCGTGCTGACAGGAAAGAATGAAAAACTGTTTTTT. Amino acids: CSVLTGKNEKLFF.

With respect to this clonotype: A read error may be the cause here, since a much bigger clone is one base away. The chain employs TRBV28 and TRBJ1-2; D gene ambiguous. CDR3 size: 14 residues. Germline CDR1 reads MDHEN; CDR2 reads SYDVKM. CDR3: CASSLGASNYGCTF. CDR3 coding DNA: TGTGCCAGCAGTTTAGGAGCCAGTAACTATGGCTGCACCTTC.

As regards this clonotype: It may be a read error: a sequence one base away is much more abundant. V is TRBV20-1 and J is TRBJ1-1; possibly TRBD1 for D (6 bases). Germline CDR1 and CDR2: DFQATT and SNEGSKA (reference sequence). CDR3 length equals 13 residues. CDR3 DNA sequence: TGCAGTGCAACAGGGAGGGCGAACGCTGAAGCTTTCTTT. This encodes CSATGRANAEAFF.

This clonotype was counted at least ten times. V and J are TRBV20-1 and TRBJ1-5; weak D call: TRBD1 (5 bases). There are 15 residues in the CDR3. Germline lookup yields CDR1 DFQATT and CDR2 SNEGSKA (reference sequence). V was clipped by 4 bases and J by 3 bases, with 16 bases between them. CDR3 amino acids: CSATGDATSNQPQHF. CDR3 DNA sequence: TGCAGTGCTACGGGGGACGCAACCTCCAATCAGCCCCAGCATTTT.

The genes are TRBV29-1 and TRBJ1-1, with a possible D match to TRBD1 (5 bases). The CDR3 is 14 amino acids. Trimming took off 2 bases at V and 5 bases at J, with 15 bases between the two ends. The germline V gene has CDR1 SQVTM and CDR2 ANQGSEA. CDR3 bases: TGCAGCGTTGAAAACTCTCCAGGGAGAACTGAAGCTTTCTTT. It encodes CSVENSPGRTEAFF.

This clonotype was observed many times. This chain connects TRBV7-2 to TRBJ2-3; D not certain. V lost 8 bases to trimming and J lost 2 bases, with 11 bases between them. The CDR3 runs to 13 residues. The germline CDR1 and CDR2 sequences are SGHTA and FQGNSA. The CDR3 protein is CASSAANTDTQYF. As DNA, the CDR3 is TGTGCCAGCTCGGCGGCTAACACAGATACGCAGTATTTT.

This chain connects TRBV19 to TRBJ1-4; maybe TRBD1 (6 bases). Germline CDR1 LNHDA, CDR2 SQIVND (reference sequence). The V end was cut by 3 bases, the J end by 5 bases, with 10 bases between. The length of the CDR3 is 14 residues. The CDR3 nucleotides read TGTGCCAGTAGTATGCAGGGGAGGAATGAAAAACTGTTTTTT. The encoded protein is CASSMQGRNEKLFF.

This clonotype came up many times. V is TRBV20-1 and J is TRBJ2-5; the D gene is possibly TRBD2 (5 bases). V dropped 6 bases and J dropped 4 bases, with 18 bases sitting between them. CDR3 size: 14 residues. The germline gives CDR1 DFQATT, CDR2 SNEGSKA (reference sequence). CDR3 in amino acids: CSAPPTHAGETQYF. The CDR3 coding sequence is TGCAGTGCCCCCCCGACTCATGCGGGAGAGACCCAGTACTTC.

This clonotype was seen more than once but under ten times. The junction departs from germline at one end; a sequencing error may be responsible. J is TRBJ2-6 and V is TRBV7-7, with 10 bases aligning to TRBD1. In germline, CDR1 is SSHAT, CDR2 FNYEAQ (reference sequence). CDR3 length: 17 residues. CDR3 coding DNA: TGTGCTAGCAGCCCGGACAGGGGGATTGGTGGGGCCAACGTCCTGACTTTC. This translates into CASSPDRGIGGANVLTF. Variable domain in full (rest from reference TRBV7-7 and TRBJ2-6): GAGVSQSPRYKVTKRGQDVTLRCDPISSHATLYWYQQALGQGPEFLTYFNYEAQPDKSGLPSDRFSAERPEGSISTLTIQRTEQRDSAMYRCASSPDRGIGGANVLTFGAGSRLTVL.

This clonotype was counted ten times or more. The rearrangement links TRBV7-2 to TRBJ2-5; D gene ambiguous. V was cut by 5 bases and J by 2 bases, with 9 bases left in between. Germline assignment: CDR1 SGHTA and CDR2 FQGNSA. The CDR3 has 13 residues. Here the CDR3 reads CASSTPTQETQYF. CDR3 nucleotide sequence: TGTGCCAGCAGCACACCCACACAAGAGACCCAGTACTTC.